This T cell receptor beta chain was identified during a study of blood T cell repertoires in COVID-19 (dated by TCRdb to between 2020 and 2021). Notes on the research overall: Samples covering the acute and convalescent phases of COVID-19 were provided by collaborators in the United States, Italy and Spain. The material from the prospective study consisted of cDNA or gDNA derived from T cells, B-cell-depleted T cells, or PBMCs. Deeply sampled blood TCRbeta repertoires from subjects exposed to, actively infected with, or recovered from COVID-19 were included in the dataset. The repertoires were released in a freely available public database meant as a resource for research on the immune response to SARS-CoV-2. The samples were drawn from the first 160 participants of the ongoing ImmuneRACE study and from some 1,300 subjects provided by 6 global collaborators. The sample metadata nearly always contained a de-identified subject ID, COVID-19 status, age in years and sex. Where HLA class I and class II types were available, the types were taken from metadata supplied by the sample provider, not from assay-based typing. Overall results and qualifications from the work: Clinical and demographic metadata were provided uncurated, with the amount varying by source and participant.

Comment on this clone: The specificity of this receptor is unknown. No clone much larger than this one lies a single base away; base qualities are absent.

Collaborating institutions collected whole blood in K2EDTA tubes following their own protocols. For TCRbeta analysis, collaborator samples were shipped as frozen whole blood, as isolated PBMCs, or as DNA extracted from either sample type. Taken from cysteine to phenylalanine, the CDR3 has 16 residues. Only the CDR3 DNA is retained, 48 bases long and in frame from the first base. After removal of 5 bases from V and 2 bases from J, the junction retains 5 bases not matched to a gene. CDR1 and CDR2, per the germline V gene, are WSHSY and SAAADI. TCRbeta CDR3 regions were amplified from genomic DNA by means of the immunoSEQ Assay, a bias-controlled multiplex PCR. For the original study's pipeline: The number of nucleated cells in each sample was estimated by amplification of reference gene primers within the assay. To quantify the absolute abundance of each unique TCRbeta CDR3 rearrangement, sequence reads were collapsed and filtered. For each sample, productive Simpson clonality was calculated as the square root of Simpson's diversity index over productive rearrangements. TCRdb holds this immuneACCESS table with in-frame rearrangements only. Some clones are missing; in checked studies, unresolved V genes explain under half, and the rest has no known cause. Clone size and V and J calls were adopted from that table, with D and trimming inferred from the DNA. The sample table lists 55,000 to 85,000 clones, 81% of them with a count of one. Roughly 0.83% of the sample rests with the top ten.

The chain couples TRBV10-2 to TRBJ2-5; the central 13 bases match TRBD2. The sequenced material came from peripheral blood. The sequence came from a woman between 70 and 85 years old with acute or convalescent COVID-19. CDR3 sequence: CASSSRLAGGQETQYF. The DNA is as follows: TGCGCCAGCAGTTCTAGACTAGCGGGGGGTCAAGAGACCCAGTACTTC.